The sample holds many counts of the clone carrying this TCR beta chain. The antigen remains unidentified. These data originate in a study of regulatory T cells in long-lasting Graves disease. For the study at large: Persistent cases took antithyroid drugs over 5 years and stayed TSH receptor antibody positive.

The study, taken as a whole, reports: Persistent Graves' patients showed less TCR diversity than newly diagnosed patients showed. Investigators studied peripheral blood only, not thyroid tissue.

Arm-PCR of CDR3 regions and iRepertoire HTBI primers were used to build TCR beta libraries. TCRdb passed the multiplex PCR reads through MiXCR, listing each CDR3 protein once. The sample contains about 420,000 distinct CDR3 sequences, around 20% of which appear only once. Time point here: persistent/refractory GD, antithyroid drugs over 5 years with positive TRAb. PBMCs were the source of the RNA used for TCR sequencing. Investigators report Graves' disease was diagnosed under American Thyroid Association guidelines. V shed 7 bases, J shed 2 bases, and the junction held 8 bases outside the gene matches. Germline assignment: CDR1 SQVTM and CDR2 ANQGSEA. The CDR3 contains 14 residues.

The source material was peripheral blood mononuclear cells (PBMCs), sampled when the disease was refractory, from a patient treated with antithyroid drugs. The receptor was isolated from a female donor with Graves disease. J is TRBJ1-2 and V is TRBV29-1, with 9 bases identical to TRBD1. The CDR3 nucleotides are TGCAGCGCAGGACAGGGGCGAATAAACTATGGCTACACCTTC. Its protein product is CSAGQGRINYGYTF.